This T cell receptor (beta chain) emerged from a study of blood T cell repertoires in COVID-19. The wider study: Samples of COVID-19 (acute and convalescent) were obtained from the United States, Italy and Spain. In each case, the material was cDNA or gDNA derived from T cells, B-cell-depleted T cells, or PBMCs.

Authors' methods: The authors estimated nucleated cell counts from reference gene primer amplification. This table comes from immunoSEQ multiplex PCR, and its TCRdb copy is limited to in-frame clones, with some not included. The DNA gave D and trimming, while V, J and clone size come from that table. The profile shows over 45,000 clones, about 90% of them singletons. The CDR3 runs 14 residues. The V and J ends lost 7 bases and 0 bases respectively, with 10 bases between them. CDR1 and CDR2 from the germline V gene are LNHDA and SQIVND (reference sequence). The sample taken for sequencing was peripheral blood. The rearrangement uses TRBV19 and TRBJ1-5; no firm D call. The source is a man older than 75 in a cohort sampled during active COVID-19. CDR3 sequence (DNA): TGTGCCAGTAACTCCGGTTATAGCAATCAGCCCCAGCATTTT. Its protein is CASNSGYSNQPQHF. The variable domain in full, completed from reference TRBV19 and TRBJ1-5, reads DGGITQSPKYLFRKEGQNVTLSCEQNLNHDAMYWYRQDPGQGLRLIYYSQIVNDFQKGDIAEGYSVSREKKESFPLTVTSAQKNPTAFYLCASNSGYSNQPQHFGDGTRLSIL.